The rows below give T cell receptor beta chains drawn from one sample of a study of response to subunit inactivated influenza vaccine. TCRdb re-called the RT-PCR reads with MiXCR, one entry per CDR3 protein. The sample shows about 500,000 distinct CDR3 sequences, around 7.7% of them seen only once. Sequenced material: PBMCs from blood, taken 23 to 25 months after vaccination. These receptors all stem from a man in his fifties or sixties who received an inactivated influenza vaccine. CDR3s leave out the opening cysteine and the closing phenylalanine or tryptophan. Fields, in order: J gene, D gene, V gene, CDR3 protein. The D gene is left open where the match is weak.

j_gene: TRBJ1-1; d_gene: .; v_gene: TRBV30; CDR3aa: AWSPRSLATEAF
j_gene: TRBJ2-1; d_gene: .; v_gene: TRBV29-1; CDR3aa: SVGHLSYNEQF
j_gene: TRBJ2-1; d_gene: .; v_gene: TRBV15; CDR3aa: ATSRDPRVRDEQF
j_gene: TRBJ1-5; d_gene: TRBD1; v_gene: TRBV10-3; CDR3aa: AISASGGTQPQH
j_gene: TRBJ1-4; d_gene: .; v_gene: TRBV20-1; CDR3aa: SARAGATNEKLF
j_gene: TRBJ1-2; d_gene: .; v_gene: TRBV4-2; CDR3aa: ASSQPVQAGGGYT
j_gene: TRBJ2-7; d_gene: TRBD1; v_gene: TRBV7-9; CDR3aa: ASRRTGGSGEQY
j_gene: TRBJ2-7; d_gene: .; v_gene: TRBV28; CDR3aa: ASSVPRRDYEQY
j_gene: TRBJ1-1; d_gene: .; v_gene: TRBV7-9; CDR3aa: ASSRMNTEAF
j_gene: TRBJ2-1; d_gene: TRBD2; v_gene: TRBV20-1; CDR3aa: SARGILAGEVGEQF